This T cell receptor beta chain was observed in a study of shared T cell receptors in the human thymus. V lost 2 bases, J lost 7 bases, and 16 bases stayed unmatched. The CDR3 runs 16 residues. The V gene's germline CDR1 is GTSNPN and CDR2 SVGIG (reference sequence). Data came from immunoSEQ multiplex PCR; TCRdb stores just in-frame clones and leaves some out. Seen here are about 540,000 clones, about 84% observed once, and the top ten hold around 0.012%. Another study also made use of these data, one on human thymus T cells.

Sequencing was performed on thymocytes. The source of this sequence is a boy under two years old with a congenital heart defect. The V gene is TRBV30, the J gene TRBJ1-2; TRBD1 agrees at 7 bases. CDR3 sequence: CAWSSPPGQVWGGYTF. CDR3 DNA: TGTGCCTGGAGTAGCCCCCCCGGACAGGTTTGGGGTGGCTACACCTTC.